Listed below are T cell receptor beta chains from one sample, sequenced in a study of cytomegalovirus exposure and HLA in healthy donors. Assay: immunoSEQ multiplex PCR; the TCRdb copy retains only in-frame clones and omits some. The ten top clones account for approximately 16%, within a sample of around 25,000 clones. Material for sequencing was PBMCs. All receptors come from a male donor in good health and CMV-seropositive. Both conserved end residues are part of each CDR3. Fields, in order: V gene, D gene, J gene, CDR3 DNA, CDR3 protein. D genes are given only for firm matches.

V gene: TRBV29-1
D gene: .
J gene: TRBJ1-1
CDR3 DNA: TGCAGCGCGGAGGAGGGTTCGAACACTGAAGCTTTCTTT
CDR3 protein: CSAEEGSNTEAFF

V gene: TRBV29-1
D gene: .
J gene: TRBJ2-5
CDR3 DNA: TGCAGCGTTGCAAACCGACTCAACCAAGAGACCCAGTACTTC
CDR3 protein: CSVANRLNQETQYF

V gene: TRBV7-3
D gene: TRBD1
J gene: TRBJ2-7
CDR3 DNA: TGTGCCAGTGGACAGGGTGACGAGCAGTACTTC
CDR3 protein: CASGQGDEQYF

V gene: TRBV5-4
D gene: TRBD1
J gene: TRBJ1-4
CDR3 DNA: TGTGCCAGCAGCTTGGCCGGGACAGCTAATGAAAAACTGTTTTTT
CDR3 protein: CASSLAGTANEKLFF

V gene: TRBV27
D gene: .
J gene: TRBJ1-1
CDR3 DNA: TGTGCCAGCAGTTTAGCGGTCTCTTCTGAAGCTTTCTTT
CDR3 protein: CASSLAVSSEAFF

V gene: TRBV7-7
D gene: TRBD1
J gene: TRBJ1-4
CDR3 DNA: TGTGCCAGCAGCAGCGGACAGGGTCAAAATGAAAAACTGTTTTTT
CDR3 protein: CASSSGQGQNEKLFF

V gene: TRBV4-2
D gene: .
J gene: TRBJ1-4
CDR3 DNA: TGTGCCAGCAGCCCGCAGAAGCGTGATGAAAAACTGTTTTTT
CDR3 protein: CASSPQKRDEKLFF

V gene: TRBV6-1
D gene: .
J gene: TRBJ1-1
CDR3 DNA: TGTGCCAGCAGGGGGCAGAGAGTGAACACTGAAGCTTTCTTT
CDR3 protein: CASRGQRVNTEAFF

V gene: TRBV7-6
D gene: .
J gene: TRBJ1-3
CDR3 DNA: TGTGCCAGCAGCTCTGGGGGGGACTCTGGAAACACCATATATTTT
CDR3 protein: CASSSGGDSGNTIYF

V gene: TRBV5-1
D gene: TRBD2
J gene: TRBJ2-3
CDR3 DNA: TGCGCCAGCAGCTTGGGACTAGCGCTTAGCACAGATACGCAGTATTTT
CDR3 protein: CASSLGLALSTDTQYF

V gene: TRBV2
D gene: .
J gene: TRBJ1-2
CDR3 DNA: TGTGCCACCTCCCCCCCAGGGATCTATGGCTACACCTTC
CDR3 protein: CATSPPGIYGYTF

V gene: TRBV7-9
D gene: .
J gene: TRBJ1-2
CDR3 DNA: TGTGCCAGCAGCTTAGTCCCCCGAGAGGAAGGCTACACCTTC
CDR3 protein: CASSLVPREEGYTF

V gene: TRBV27
D gene: .
J gene: TRBJ2-7
CDR3 DNA: TGTGCCAGCGGCTGGGACTACGAGCAGTACTTC
CDR3 protein: CASGWDYEQYF

V gene: TRBV18
D gene: TRBD1
J gene: TRBJ1-2
CDR3 DNA: TGTGCCAGCTCCCAACAGGGGACCTATGGCTACACCTTC
CDR3 protein: CASSQQGTYGYTF

V gene: TRBV5-1
D gene: .
J gene: TRBJ2-6
CDR3 DNA: TGCGCCAGCATCGATACAGGGTCCGGGGCCAACGTCCTGACTTTC
CDR3 protein: CASIDTGSGANVLTF

V gene: TRBV7-8
D gene: .
J gene: TRBJ1-1
CDR3 DNA: TGTGCCAGCAGCTTGGGATCAGGGAAGTATGCTTTCTTT
CDR3 protein: CASSLGSGKYAFF

V gene: TRBV6-1
D gene: TRBD2
J gene: TRBJ2-7
CDR3 DNA: TGTGCCAGCACGACTAGCGGGGATAGCGCCTACGAGCAGTACTTC
CDR3 protein: CASTTSGDSAYEQYF

V gene: TRBV5-1
D gene: TRBD1
J gene: TRBJ2-7
CDR3 DNA: TGCGCCAGCAGCTTGGCCAGAGGGACAGGGGCCTACGAGCAGTACTTC
CDR3 protein: CASSLARGTGAYEQYF

V gene: TRBV28
D gene: TRBD1
J gene: TRBJ1-1
CDR3 DNA: TGTGCCAGCAGTTTACAGGGGGCAGATGAAGCTTTCTTT
CDR3 protein: CASSLQGADEAFF

V gene: TRBV7-9
D gene: TRBD1
J gene: TRBJ1-1
CDR3 DNA: TGTGCCAGCAGCGCTTGGACAGGGGGGAACACTGAAGCTTTCTTT
CDR3 protein: CASSAWTGGNTEAFF

V gene: TRBV7-2
D gene: TRBD1
J gene: TRBJ2-7
CDR3 DNA: TGTGCCAGCAGCACCTTACAGGGGGATCTATACGAGCAGTACTTC
CDR3 protein: CASSTLQGDLYEQYF

V gene: TRBV19
D gene: .
J gene: TRBJ1-5
CDR3 DNA: TGTGCCAGCAACGCTGACAGAATCAATCATCAGCCCCAGCATTTT
CDR3 protein: CASNADRINHQPQHF